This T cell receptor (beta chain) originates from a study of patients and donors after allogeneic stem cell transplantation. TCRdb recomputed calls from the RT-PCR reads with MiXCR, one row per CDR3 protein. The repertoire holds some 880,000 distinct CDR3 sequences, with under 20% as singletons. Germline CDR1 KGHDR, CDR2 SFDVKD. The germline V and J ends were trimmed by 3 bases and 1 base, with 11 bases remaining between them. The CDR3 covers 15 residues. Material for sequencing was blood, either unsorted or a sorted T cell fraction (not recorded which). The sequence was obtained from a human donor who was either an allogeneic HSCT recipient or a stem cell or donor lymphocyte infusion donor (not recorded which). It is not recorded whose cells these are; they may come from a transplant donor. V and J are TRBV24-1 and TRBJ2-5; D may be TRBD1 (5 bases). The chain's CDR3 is CATSDTLGAQETQYF. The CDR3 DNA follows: TGTGCCACCAGTGATACGCTAGGGGCCCAAGAGACCCAGTACTTC.